The entry below describes one T cell receptor (beta chain). The antigen is unknown. The sample belongs to a study of cytomegalovirus exposure and HLA in healthy donors. Study-level findings and limits: Despite most TCR sequences being rare, some public TCRs occurred in many donors.

The PCR employed 60 Vbeta primers together with 13 Jbeta primers. How the authors handled the data: Later, some 75 million unique TCR beta chains were counted in an analysis, and roughly 11 million of them were shared. The assay was immunoSEQ multiplex PCR, and TCRdb's table has in-frame clones only and misses some. V, J and clone size were drawn from that table, and D and trimming were deduced from the DNA. Of about 120,000 clones in the sample, around three fifths were seen once. The junction had 11 bases not matched to a gene; V was cut back by 6 bases and J by 4 bases. The CDR3 consists of 15 residues. CDR1 MNHNS and CDR2 SASEGT come from the germline V gene.

The sequence came from a woman in her thirties or forties in good health and CMV-seropositive. The sample was PBMCs. The genes are TRBV6-1 and TRBJ1-2; TRBD1 agrees at 7 bases. CDR3 DNA: TGTGCCAGCAGGGACACAACAGGGGACAGCTATGGCTACACCTTC. Its protein is CASRDTTGDSYGYTF.